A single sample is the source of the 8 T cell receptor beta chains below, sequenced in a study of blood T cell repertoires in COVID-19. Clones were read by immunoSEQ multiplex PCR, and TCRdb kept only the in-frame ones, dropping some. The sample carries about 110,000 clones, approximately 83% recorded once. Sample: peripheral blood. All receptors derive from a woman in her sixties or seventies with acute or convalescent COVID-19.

The CDR3, as DNA: TGTGCCAGCAGCTCAAGACCGGACTCGGGCGCCACTGAAGCTTTCTTT. Its translation is CASSSRPDSGATEAFF. The gene calls are TRBV2 and TRBJ1-1; D ambiguous. The V gene lost 6 bases and the J gene lost 4 bases, with 21 bases spanning the gap. Germline lookup yields CDR1 SNHLY and CDR2 FYNNEI. CDR3 length equals 16 residues.

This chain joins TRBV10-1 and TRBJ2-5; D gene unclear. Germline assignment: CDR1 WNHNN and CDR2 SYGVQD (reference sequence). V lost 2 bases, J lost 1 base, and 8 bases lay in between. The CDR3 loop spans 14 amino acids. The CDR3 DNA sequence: TGCGCCAGCAGTGAGGCGATAGTCCAAGAGACCCAGTACTTC. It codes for CASSEAIVQETQYF.

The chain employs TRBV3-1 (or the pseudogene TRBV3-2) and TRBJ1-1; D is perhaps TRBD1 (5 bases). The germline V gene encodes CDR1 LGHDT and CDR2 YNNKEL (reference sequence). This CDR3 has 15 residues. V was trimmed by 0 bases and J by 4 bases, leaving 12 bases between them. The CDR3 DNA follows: TGTGCCAGCAGCCAAGATCAGGGCGTAACCACTGAAGCTTTCTTT. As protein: CASSQDQGVTTEAFF.

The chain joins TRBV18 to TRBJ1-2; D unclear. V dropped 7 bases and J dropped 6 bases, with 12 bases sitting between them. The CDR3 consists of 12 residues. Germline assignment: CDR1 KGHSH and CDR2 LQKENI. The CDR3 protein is CASFSQRDGYTF. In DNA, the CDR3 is TGTGCCAGCTTCTCACAGAGGGATGGCTACACCTTC. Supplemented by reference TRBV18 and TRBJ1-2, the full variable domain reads NAGVMQNPRHLVRRRGQEARLRCSPMKGHSHVYWYRQLPEEGLKFMVYLQKENIIDESGMPKERFSAEFPKEGPSILRIQQVVRGDSAAYFCASFSQRDGYTFGSGTRLTVV.

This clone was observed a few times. CDR3 nucleotide sequence: TGTGCCAGTACACCCCAGGGTAGGGTTGGGCCCCAGCATTTT. Translated, it gives CASTPQGRVGPQHF. The genes are TRBV19 and TRBJ1-5; tentative D call: TRBD1 (5 bases). CDR1 and CDR2 (germline): LNHDA, SQIVND (reference sequence). The CDR3 runs 14 residues. Trimming stripped 7 bases from V and 9 bases from J, with 19 bases between.

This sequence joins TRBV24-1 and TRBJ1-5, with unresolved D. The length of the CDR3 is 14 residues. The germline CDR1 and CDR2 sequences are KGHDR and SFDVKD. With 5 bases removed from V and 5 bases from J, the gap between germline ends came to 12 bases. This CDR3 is CATSAPGRYQPQHF. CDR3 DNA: TGTGCCACCAGTGCCCCGGGGAGGTATCAGCCCCAGCATTTT.

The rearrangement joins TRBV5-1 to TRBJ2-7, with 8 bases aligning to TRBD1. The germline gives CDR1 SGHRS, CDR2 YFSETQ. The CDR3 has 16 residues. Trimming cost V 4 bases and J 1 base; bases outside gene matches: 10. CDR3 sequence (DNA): TGCGCCAGCAGCCCGGGACAGGTCGTGGGGTCCTACGAGCAGTACTTC. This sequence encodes CASSPGQVVGSYEQYF.

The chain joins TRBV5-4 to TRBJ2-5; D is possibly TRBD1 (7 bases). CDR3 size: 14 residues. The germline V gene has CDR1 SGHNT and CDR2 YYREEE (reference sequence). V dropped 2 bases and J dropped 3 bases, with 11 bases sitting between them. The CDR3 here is CASSFGGGKETQYF. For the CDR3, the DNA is TGTGCCAGCAGCTTCGGAGGGGGCAAAGAGACCCAGTACTTC. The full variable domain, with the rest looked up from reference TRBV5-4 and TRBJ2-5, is ETGVTQSPTHLIKTRGQQVTLRCSSQSGHNTVSWYQQALGQGPQFIFQYYREEENGRGNFPPRFSGLQFPNYSSELNVNALELDDSALYLCASSFGGGKETQYFGPGTRLLVL.